This T cell receptor (beta chain) was captured by sequencing in a study of spatial heterogeneity in lung cancer. Study-wide context: Fewer alpha-chain than beta-chain sequences were consistently detected.

The CDR3 is 15 residues long. V trimming: 4 bases; J trimming: 6 bases; junction bases outside the gene matches: 5. The germline CDR1 and CDR2 sequences are MNHEY and SMNVEV (reference sequence). This clonotype was recorded many times. Its target is not known. Every individual TCR cDNA molecule carried its own unique molecular identifier, which allowed correction of PCR and sequencing errors. Using its own MiXCR run on the 5' RACE reads, TCRdb lists one record per CDR3 protein. This sample yields roughly 28,000 distinct CDR3 sequences, of which approximately 8.4% are seen a single time; about 36% belongs to the top ten. Study-wide results and limits: Compared with follow-up, resection was when ubiquitous expanded tumor TCRs appeared in blood more.

Stated time point: sample taken at primary tumor resection. Unsorted whole RNA of tumor, nontumor lung or frozen PBMC was sequenced. Samples came from roughly 72 TRACERx patients with untreated early-stage lung cancer. The sequenced sample was PBMCs, obtained at surgery. The TCR comes from a female donor with early-stage non-small cell lung cancer. The rearrangement joins TRBV27 to TRBJ2-1, with 11 nucleotides matching TRBD2. The CDR3 is CASSSGLAESNEQFF. The CDR3 region has the DNA TGTGCCAGCAGTTCGGGACTAGCGGAATCCAATGAGCAGTTCTTC.